This is a list of T cell receptor beta chains from one sample in a study of blood T cell repertoires in COVID-19. The repertoire was sequenced with immunoSEQ multiplex PCR; TCRdb's copy has only in-frame clones and lacks some. The repertoire includes about 300,000 clones, about nine tenths of them detected once, and 1.5% to 2% sits in the top ten. The sequenced sample was peripheral blood. The receptors shown here come from a woman aged 25 to 39 with COVID-19, enrolled during active disease. CDR3s include the opening cysteine and the closing phenylalanine or tryptophan. The D gene is left open where the match is weak. A clone size is listed for some rows: how often the clone was seen (once, few, many), or a class if it is expanded.

j_call v_call d_call clone_size cdr3_aa cdr3_nt
TRBJ1-4 TRBV2 TRBD1 NA CASSTWTGPVEKLFF TGTGCCAGCAGTACTTGGACAGGGCCGGTTGAAAAACTGTTTTTT
TRBJ1-2 TRBV19 NA NA CASRRDSAYGYTF TGTGCCAGTAGAAGAGACAGCGCCTATGGCTACACCTTC
TRBJ2-4 TRBV5-6 NA NA CASSLGLRVAKNIQYF TGTGCCAGCAGCTTGGGATTAAGAGTAGCCAAAAACATTCAGTACTTC
TRBJ1-6 TRBV2 NA NA CASSDGRDSPLHF TGTGCCAGCTCCGATGGGCGGGATTCACCCCTCCACTTT
TRBJ1-6 TRBV6-5 NA NA CASSYSIGDSPLHF TGTGCCAGCAGTTACTCGATAGGGGATTCACCCCTCCACTTT
TRBJ2-1 TRBV10-3 TRBD2 NA CAISEGLAGANEQFF TGTGCCATCAGTGAGGGACTAGCGGGGGCAAATGAGCAGTTCTTC
TRBJ1-6 TRBV5-1 TRBD1 NA CASSPGGSPLHF TGCGCCAGCAGCCCAGGGGGATCACCCCTCCACTTT
TRBJ2-1 TRBV11-3 TRBD2 once CASSLVTITGGAAEQFF TGTGCCAGCAGCTTAGTCACAATCACGGGGGGGGCCGCTGAGCAGTTCTTC
TRBJ1-2 TRBV2 NA NA CASSVEATGYTF TGTGCCAGCAGTGTTGAGGCGACCGGCTACACCTTC
TRBJ1-6 TRBV18 NA NA CASEKYSPLHF TGTGCCAGCGAGAAGTATTCACCCCTCCACTTT
TRBJ1-3 TRBV21-1 NA NA CASGLGTGNTIYF TGTGCCAGCGGCCTCGGGACAGGGAACACCATATATTTT